These 26 T cell receptor beta chains were all obtained from the same sample, sequenced in a study of cytomegalovirus exposure and HLA in healthy donors. Both 60 Vbeta primers and 13 Jbeta primers went into the PCR. The method was immunoSEQ multiplex PCR; TCRdb's version includes in-frame clones alone and lacks a portion of them. The sample consists of approximately 130,000 clones, around four fifths of them appearing once. Source material: PBMCs. These receptors originate from a man aged 35 to 55 in good health and CMV-seronegative.

This clone showed up just once. The genes are TRBV5-4 and TRBJ2-1; TRBD2 agrees at 14 bases. With 4 bases clipped from V and 4 bases from J, the junction kept 7 bases outside the gene matches. The CDR3 totals 17 residues. CDR1 and CDR2 from the germline V gene are SGHNT and YYREEE (reference sequence). The CDR3 coding sequence is TGTGCCAGCAGCCCCGGGACTAGCGGGAGCCGGTACAATGAGCAGTTCTTC. Its protein product is CASSPGTSGSRYNEQFF.

The chain carries TRBV18 and TRBJ1-3; TRBD1 aligns across 9 bases. V gave up 6 bases and J gave up 2 bases; unmatched junction bases: 2. The germline V gene has CDR1 KGHSH and CDR2 LQKENI. CDR3 length: 14 amino acids. The CDR3 spells CASSTGGTGNTIYF. CDR3 bases: TGTGCCAGCTCCACAGGGGGCACTGGAAACACCATATATTTT.

As for this clone: Compared with germline, one end of the junction differs, possibly owing to a read error. The chain has TRBV28 and TRBJ2-6; TRBD1 matches at 10 bases. Germline V gene lookup returns CDR1 MDHEN and CDR2 SYDVKM. The CDR3 is 19 amino acids. This CDR3 reads CASRIGGGQGRSGANGLTF. The CDR3, as DNA: TGTGCCAGCAGAATAGGGGGGGGACAGGGGCGCTCTGGGGCCAACGGCCTGACTTTC.

The gene calls are TRBV28 and TRBJ2-7; 7 bases align to TRBD2. The CDR3 loop spans 18 amino acids. Germline V gene sequence: CDR1 MDHEN, CDR2 SYDVKM. V was pared by 3 bases and J by 2 bases, with 16 bases of the junction left unmatched. CDR3 in amino acids: CASSFRGRRKRGTYEQYF. DNA for the CDR3: TGTGCCAGCAGTTTTCGCGGCCGCCGTAAGCGGGGAACCTACGAGCAGTACTTC.

This clone was detected once. At one end the junction does not follow the germline gene, possibly because of a read error. The rearrangement links TRBV30 to TRBJ1-6, with 7 nucleotides matching TRBD1. CDR1 is GTSNPN and CDR2 is SVGIG in the germline V gene (reference sequence). This CDR3 is 13 amino acids long. Here the CDR3 DNA reads TGTGCCTGGAGTCGTCAGGGGGATTCACCCCCCCACTTT. Its protein product is CAWSRQGDSPPHF.

The rearrangement uses TRBV5-4 and TRBJ1-1; D possibly corresponds to TRBD1 (5 bases). The CDR3 spans 13 residues. CDR1 is SGHNT, CDR2 YYREEE, per germline (reference sequence). V was cut by 4 bases and J by 10 bases, with 17 bases left in between. CDR3 coding DNA: TGTGCCAGCAGCCCCCCCGGTCCCGGGGGAGCTTTCTTT. Protein sequence: CASSPPGPGGAFF.

This chain uses TRBV4-3 with TRBJ1-2; 8 bases line up with TRBD1. The trim removed 0 bases at V and 3 bases at J, leaving 9 bases unmatched. The CDR3 is made up of 17 amino acids. Germline V gene sequence: CDR1 LGHNA, CDR2 YSLEER. In nucleotides, the CDR3 is TGCGCCAGCAGCCAAGACAGGGGGCGTACTCCTTACTATGGCTACACCTTC. As protein: CASSQDRGRTPYYGYTF.

This clone was found once. The rearrangement uses TRBV11-2 and TRBJ2-7, with TRBD1 identical over 10 bases. The V and J ends lost 1 base and 3 bases, in that order; junction bases with no gene match: 3. The CDR3 is made up of 15 amino acids. Per the germline V gene, CDR1 is SGHAT and CDR2 is FQNNGV. CDR3 amino acids: CASSLVGTGVYEQYF. DNA of the CDR3: TGTGCCAGCAGCTTAGTTGGGACAGGGGTCTACGAGCAGTACTTC.

Comments on this clone: This sample also contains other DNA sequences that code for the same CDR3. The chain recombines TRBV18 with TRBJ2-7; 10 bases fit TRBD2. The V gene end was trimmed by 2 bases and the J gene end by 2 bases; junction bases not matched to a gene: 0. CDR3 length: 14 amino acids. The germline V gene encodes CDR1 KGHSH and CDR2 LQKENI. This chain's CDR3 is CASSPTSGTYEQYF. DNA of the CDR3: TGTGCCAGCTCACCAACTAGCGGGACCTACGAGCAGTACTTC. Full variable domain (outside the CDR3, taken from reference TRBV18 and TRBJ2-7): NAGVMQNPRHLVRRRGQEARLRCSPMKGHSHVYWYRQLPEEGLKFMVYLQKENIIDESGMPKERFSAEFPKEGPSILRIQQVVRGDSAAYFCASSPTSGTYEQYFGPGTRLTVT.

The chain recombines TRBV2 with TRBJ1-6, with D maybe TRBD1 (6 bases). Trimming removed 7 bases at V and 9 bases at J, with 19 bases between. The CDR3 is 15 residues long. Germline V gives CDR1 SNHLY, CDR2 FYNNEI. CDR3 loop: CASKSITGSGSPLHF. Here the CDR3 DNA reads TGTGCCAGCAAGAGTATAACAGGGTCCGGTTCACCCCTCCACTTT.

This chain links TRBV18 with TRBJ1-5; D gene ambiguous. Germline-derived CDR1 and CDR2 are KGHSH and LQKENI. V shed 2 bases and J shed 1 base, with 15 bases lying between them. The CDR3 consists of 17 residues. The CDR3 nucleotides read TGTGCCAGCTCACCAACCCCTGATCTGAGGAGCAATCAGCCCCAGCATTTT. Translating it yields CASSPTPDLRSNQPQHF.

The chain has TRBV30 and TRBJ2-5; the D gene is possibly TRBD2 (5 bases). Trimming took off 2 bases at V and 3 bases at J, with 13 bases between the two ends. In germline, CDR1 is GTSNPN, CDR2 SVGIG (reference sequence). The CDR3 totals 14 residues. Here the CDR3 DNA reads TGTGCCTGGAGTTCCGAGGGAAGCAAAGAGACCCAGTACTTC. Translation gives CAWSSEGSKETQYF.

The V gene is TRBV21-1, the J gene TRBJ2-1; the table's D call TRBD2 went unverified against the DNA. TRBV21-1 is a pseudogene. The CDR3 has 17 amino acids. The CDR3 region has the DNA TGTGCCAGCACCCTAGCGGGGGAGAAAAGCTCCTACAATGAGCAGTTCTTC. It specifies CASTLAGEKSSYNEQFF.

This rearrangement joins TRBV7-2 to TRBJ2-7; D might be TRBD1 (7 bases). The CDR3 extends over 15 amino acids. Germline CDR1 and CDR2: SGHTA and FQGNSA. Trimming left V 3 bases short and J 3 bases short, with 15 bases between. The CDR3 bases are TGTGCCAGCAGCTTCTGGCAGGGGGGCGGCTACGAGCAGTACTTC. It is translated as CASSFWQGGGYEQYF.

V usage is TRBV29-1 and J usage is TRBJ1-1, with D possibly matching TRBD1 (5 bases). V lost 4 bases to trimming and J lost 0 bases, with 9 bases between them. CDR3 size: 13 residues. Germline lookup yields CDR1 SQVTM and CDR2 ANQGSEA. CDR3 sequence: CSVVAGLNTEAFF. In nucleotides, the CDR3 is TGCAGCGTTGTGGCAGGGCTGAACACTGAAGCTTTCTTT.

The chain joins TRBV15 to TRBJ2-7, with D possibly matching TRBD2 (6 bases). Trimming took off 5 bases at V and 2 bases at J, with 13 bases between the two ends. The CDR3 runs to 14 residues. CDR1 is LNHNV, CDR2 YYDKDF, per germline (reference sequence). The CDR3 reads CATSGTTGAYEQYF. CDR3 sequence (DNA): TGTGCCACCAGCGGAACCACGGGGGCCTACGAGCAGTACTTC.

The CDR3 DNA reads TGTGCCAGCAGCAACGCCGGACTAGCGGGGGGAACTTCCGGGGAGCTGTTTTTT. As protein: CASSNAGLAGGTSGELFF. The chain joins TRBV7-2 to TRBJ2-2; 14 nucleotides align to TRBD2. The ends lost 5 bases at V and 6 bases at J; junction bases unmatched: 11. The germline V gene has CDR1 SGHTA and CDR2 FQGNSA. The CDR3 is 18 residues long.

The chain recombines TRBV4-3 with TRBJ2-2; 7 bases line up with TRBD1. Losses at the gene ends were 4 bases for V and 1 base for J; bases not matched to a gene: 6. The CDR3 length is 16 residues. The germline gives CDR1 LGHNA, CDR2 YSLEER. The CDR3 reads CASSPGQALNTGELFF. DNA for the CDR3: TGCGCCAGCAGCCCCGGACAGGCGTTGAACACCGGGGAGCTGTTTTTT.

This clone appeared once. The V call is TRBV7-9, the J call TRBJ2-1; 10 bases align to TRBD2. The V segment lost 5 bases and the J segment 10 bases; nucleotides outside the gene matches: 8. This CDR3 comprises 14 residues. Germline loops: CDR1 SEHNR, CDR2 FQNEAQ (reference sequence). In nucleotides, the CDR3 is TGTGCCAGCAGCGCTAGCGGGGGCATAGGGGAGCAGTTCTTC. This translates into CASSASGGIGEQFF.

This sequence joins TRBV27 and TRBJ1-2, with D unresolved. This CDR3 comprises 13 residues. Germline V lookup: CDR1 MNHEY, CDR2 SMNVEV (reference sequence). V shed 2 bases and J shed 4 bases, with 8 bases lying between them. Here the CDR3 DNA reads TGTGCCAGCAGTTTAGGTTTCGGCTATGGCTACACCTTC. It translates to CASSLGFGYGYTF.

This clone was counted a few times. The rearrangement uses TRBV6-5 and TRBJ2-7; D is possibly TRBD1 (5 bases). The CDR3 extends over 14 amino acids. CDR1 and CDR2 from the germline V gene are MNHEY and SVGAGI. V was trimmed by 2 bases and J by 3 bases, leaving 11 bases between them. The CDR3 region is CASSYPGNSYEQYF. CDR3 DNA sequence: TGTGCCAGCAGTTACCCAGGGAACAGCTACGAGCAGTACTTC.

This clone was counted between two and nine times. The chain is built from TRBV5-1 and TRBJ1-3, with unresolved D. CDR3 size: 16 residues. The V and J ends lost 2 bases and 2 bases respectively, with 14 bases between them. Germline V gene data show CDR1 as SGHRS and CDR2 as YFSETQ. The CDR3 sequence: CASSLTTVGAGNTIYF. CDR3 DNA sequence: TGCGCCAGCAGCTTAACAACCGTCGGGGCTGGAAACACCATATATTTT. The variable domain in full, with the rest retrieved from reference TRBV5-1 and TRBJ1-3, is KAGVTQTPRYLIKTRGQQVTLSCSPISGHRSVSWYQQTPGQGLQFLFEYFSETQRNKGNFPGRFSGRQFSNSRSEMNVSTLELGDSALYLCASSLTTVGAGNTIYFGEGSWLTVV.

The chain uses TRBV18 and TRBJ2-7, with TRBD2 identical over 15 bases. Germline V gene sequence: CDR1 KGHSH, CDR2 LQKENI. This CDR3 comprises 15 residues. V trimming: 3 bases; J trimming: 4 bases; junction bases outside the gene matches: 1. CDR3 in DNA: TGTGCCAGCTCACCCGGACTAGCGGGGGGGTACGAGCAGTACTTC. Amino acids: CASSPGLAGGYEQYF.

The chain uses TRBV5-1 and TRBJ2-3, with 9 bases fitting TRBD2. The length of the CDR3 is 16 residues. Germline assignment: CDR1 SGHRS and CDR2 YFSETQ. Trimming removed 5 bases from V and 3 bases from J; junction bases left unmatched: 10. In nucleotides, the CDR3 is TGCGCCAGCAGATCGATAGCGGGAGTGTTAACAGATACGCAGTATTTT. Protein product: CASRSIAGVLTDTQYF.

The rearrangement links TRBV5-6 to TRBJ1-4, with D possibly matching TRBD1 (5 bases). V shed 4 bases and J shed 8 bases, with 21 bases lying between them. Per the germline V gene, CDR1 is SGHDT and CDR2 is YYEEEE. This CDR3 is 16 amino acids long. CDR3 in amino acids: CASSPLGDLGGEKLFF. CDR3 DNA: TGTGCCAGCAGCCCCCTTGGGGACCTCGGGGGGGAAAAACTGTTTTTT.

This chain uses TRBV19 with TRBJ2-6; D unresolved. This CDR3 has 16 amino acids. Germline values: CDR1 LNHDA, CDR2 SQIVND (reference sequence). V gave up 10 bases and J gave up 0 bases, with 16 bases separating them. CDR3 DNA: TGTGCCAAGGAAATCGGGTTACGCTCTGGGGCCAACGTCCTGACTTTC. This encodes CAKEIGLRSGANVLTF.